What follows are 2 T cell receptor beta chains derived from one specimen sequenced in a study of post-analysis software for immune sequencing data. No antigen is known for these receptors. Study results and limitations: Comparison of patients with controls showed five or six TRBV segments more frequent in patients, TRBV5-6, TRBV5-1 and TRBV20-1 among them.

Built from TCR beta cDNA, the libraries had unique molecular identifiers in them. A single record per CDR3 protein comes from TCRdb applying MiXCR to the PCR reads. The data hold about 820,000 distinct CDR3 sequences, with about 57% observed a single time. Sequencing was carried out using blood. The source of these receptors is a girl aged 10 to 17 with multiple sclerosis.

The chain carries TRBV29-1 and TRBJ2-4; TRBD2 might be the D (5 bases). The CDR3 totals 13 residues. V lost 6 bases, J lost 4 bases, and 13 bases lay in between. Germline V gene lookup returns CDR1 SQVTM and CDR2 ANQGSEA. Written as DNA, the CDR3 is TGCAGCGTGAGGACTGGGATGAAAAACATTCAGTACTTC. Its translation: CSVRTGMKNIQYF.

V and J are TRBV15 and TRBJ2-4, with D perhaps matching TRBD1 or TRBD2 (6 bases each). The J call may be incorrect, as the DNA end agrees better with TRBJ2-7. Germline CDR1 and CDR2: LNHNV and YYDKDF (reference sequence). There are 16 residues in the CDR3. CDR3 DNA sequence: TGTGCCACCAGCAGAGATCGAGGGGGGATTGCCTACGAGCAGTACTTC. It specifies CATSRDRGGIAYEQYF.